Following are 9 T cell receptor beta chains from one sample sequenced in a study of T cells after yellow fever vaccination. From the 5' RACE reads, TCRdb called clonotypes with MiXCR, one entry per CDR3 protein. The sample yields some 350,000 distinct CDR3 sequences, 6.2% seen once. This specimen was PBMCs, taken 5 days after the yellow fever booster vaccination. The receptors were gathered from a young man who received the YFV17D yellow fever vaccine.

This clonotype has just a few counts. CDR3 DNA sequence: TGTGCCAGCAGACCACAGGGGGAAGTCAGGACCGGGGAGCTGTTTTTT. It codes for CASRPQGEVRTGELFF. The chain is built from TRBV7-2 and TRBJ2-2; the match to TRBD1 covers 8 bases. CDR1 and CDR2 from the germline V gene are SGHTA and FQGNSA. Trimming at V came to 6 bases and at J to 5 bases, leaving 11 bases not matched to a gene. The CDR3 length is 16 residues.

The gene calls are TRBV12-3 or TRBV12-4 and TRBJ2-1; 9 bases are shared with TRBD1. CDR3 size: 12 residues. After removal of 6 bases from V and 9 bases from J, the junction contained 3 bases not matched to a gene. The CDR3 DNA sequence: TGTGCCAGCAGATTGGACAGGGGTGAGCAGTTCTTC. Its protein is CASRLDRGEQFF.

The sample holds many counts of this clonotype. The V and J genes are TRBV20-1 and TRBJ2-7; D might be TRBD1 (5 bases). The CDR3 contains 12 residues. Germline assignment: CDR1 DFQATT and CDR2 SNEGSKA (reference sequence). V was shortened by 6 bases and J by 5 bases, with 14 bases between the two germline ends. The CDR3 protein is CSAQGALNEQYF. The CDR3, as DNA: TGCAGTGCCCAGGGTGCTCTGAACGAGCAGTACTTC.

This clonotype has at least ten counts. J is TRBJ2-3 and V is TRBV19; D possibly corresponds to TRBD2 (5 bases). Between the trimmed V and J ends, which lost 4 bases and 4 bases, there was a span of 6 bases. Germline V CDR1 and CDR2: LNHDA, SQIVND (reference sequence). This CDR3 has 12 amino acids. In DNA, the CDR3 is TGTGCCAGTAGTACGGGGTCAGATACGCAGTATTTT. Translation: CASSTGSDTQYF.

This clonotype has a count of ten or more. This chain uses TRBV12-3 or TRBV12-4 with TRBJ2-1; 13 bases fit TRBD2. The CDR3 has 15 residues. V dropped 4 bases and J dropped 8; count of bases not matched to a gene: 5. The DNA of the CDR3 is TGTGCCAGCAGTTCAGGACTAGCGGGAGTCTATGAGCAGTTCTTC. As protein: CASSSGLAGVYEQFF.

This clonotype has at least ten counts. CDR3 nucleotides: TGTGCCAGCAGTTTGGACAGGGGGCCCACAGATACGCAGTATTTT. Protein: CASSLDRGPTDTQYF. The J gene is TRBJ2-3, the V gene TRBV28; 11 bases fit TRBD1. The CDR3 covers 15 residues. Germline CDR1 MDHEN, CDR2 SYDVKM. V trimming: 3 bases; J trimming: 2 bases; junction bases outside the gene matches: 1. Together with reference TRBV28 and TRBJ2-3, the CDR3 gives the full variable domain: DVKVTQSSRYLVKRTGEKVFLECVQDMDHENMFWYRQDPGLGLRLIYFSYDVKMKEKGDIPEGYSVSREKKERFSLILESASTNQTSMYLCASSLDRGPTDTQYFGPGTRLTVL.

The chain links TRBV20-1 to TRBJ2-7; 11 nucleotides align to TRBD2. Germline assignment: CDR1 DFQATT and CDR2 SNEGSKA (reference sequence). This CDR3 has 16 amino acids. Unmatched junction bases numbered 8, after V lost 4 bases and J lost 0 bases. The CDR3 sequence: CSANPITSGSSYEQYF. CDR3 nucleotides: TGCAGTGCTAACCCAATCACTAGCGGGAGCTCCTACGAGCAGTACTTC.

There are many counts of this clonotype. V and J are TRBV5-1 and TRBJ2-2; no reliable D call. This CDR3 spans 13 amino acids. Germline CDR1 SGHRS, CDR2 YFSETQ. The ends were cut back, 5 bases at V and 5 bases at J, with 10 bases in the middle. CDR3 sequence reads: CASRVTETGELFF. The CDR3 nucleotides are TGCGCCAGCAGAGTTACCGAGACCGGGGAGCTGTTTTTT.

The sample holds a few counts of this clonotype. The rearrangement joins TRBV29-1 to TRBJ2-3; no clear D gene. The germline V and J ends were trimmed by 7 bases and 5 bases, with 22 bases remaining between them. Looked up from germline, CDR1 is SQVTM and CDR2 is ANQGSEA. The CDR3 runs 15 residues. As DNA, the CDR3 is TGCAGCGCTGGACCGTTTCCGCTAACGAAAGATACGCAGTATTTT. It yields the protein CSAGPFPLTKDTQYF.